The entry that follows covers one T cell receptor beta chain sequence. This sample was taken from a study of cytomegalovirus exposure and HLA in healthy donors. The PCR employed 60 Vbeta primers together with 13 Jbeta primers. Here immunoSEQ multiplex PCR was the method, and the copy in TCRdb shows in-frame clones only, minus some. The top ten clones hold 8.9% of a sample with about 130,000 clones, 80% of them seen once. There are 18 residues in the CDR3. Trimming took off 0 bases at V and 3 bases at J, with 18 bases between the two ends. Germline values: CDR1 LNHDA, CDR2 SQIVND (reference sequence). Sequenced sample: PBMCs. This chain connects TRBV19 to TRBJ1-5; D gene ambiguous. This TCR derives from a man aged 25 to 45 in good health and CMV-seropositive. This chain's CDR3 is CASSIDKMQRANNQPQHF. CDR3 coding DNA: TGTGCCAGTAGTATAGATAAAATGCAGAGGGCTAACAATCAGCCCCAGCATTTT.